This TCR beta chain originates from a study of T cells in Graves' hyperthyroidism and ophthalmopathy. V was cut by 8 bases and J by 4 bases, with 17 bases left in between. The CDR3 length is 13 residues. Germline V lookup: CDR1 GTSNPN, CDR2 SVGIG (reference sequence). Study observations and caveats: Separation of ophthalmopathy from stable hyperthyroidism was achieved by a 13 V-J model.

There were TCR beta CDR3 regions amplified from RNA transcripts. Initially, a first-round RT-PCR of the TCR CDR3 employed the HTBI primer set. TCRdb itself ran the multiplex PCR reads through MiXCR, one entry per CDR3 protein. The repertoire holds 340,000 or so distinct CDR3 sequences, with under 25% as singletons. About this clonotype: No antigen is known for it.

The sequence was obtained from a woman aged 50 to 60 with Graves' hyperthyroidism. Sequencing used blood. The chain combines TRBV30 with TRBJ1-1; D not resolved. The CDR3 here is CATRRGLPTEAFF. CDR3 DNA sequence: TGTGCCACTCGACGGGGTTTGCCCACTGAAGCTTTCTTT.